This T cell receptor (beta chain) was identified during a study of T cell repertoires in cytomegalovirus infection. Study in general: Recently identified HLA-C-restricted CMV epitopes were among the peptides used. Signatures in public TCR beta sequences pointed to both CMV infection and matching HLA type. Regarding the study as a whole: In two of eight donors, the top clonotype was HLA-C-restricted CMV-specific.

Each CDR3 protein is one row after TCRdb ran MiXCR on the reads. The sample has a few hundred thousand distinct CDR3 sequences, 40% seen once. This CDR3 has 17 amino acids. Looked up from germline, CDR1 is MNHGY and CDR2 is SAAAGT. Unmatched junction bases numbered 12, after V lost 5 bases and J lost 2 bases. Only a few counts were recorded for this clonotype. As yet, its antigen is unknown. The source material was cultured PBMCs, sampled from culture after CMV antigen stimulation. The TCR was taken from a human donor in good health (CMV status not recorded). Some clones in this sample may be carry-over from other donors' samples. V is TRBV6-8 and J is TRBJ1-3, with TRBD1 matching over 7 bases. CDR3 loop: CASSTYLGQAAGNTIYF. The CDR3 DNA sequence: TGTGCCAGCAGTACCTACCTTGGACAGGCGGCTGGAAACACCATATATTTT.